The rows below give T cell receptor beta chains drawn from one sample of a study of blood T cells in healthy people across ages. TCRdb recomputed calls from the 5' RACE reads with MiXCR, one row per CDR3 protein. The sample carries some 900,000 distinct CDR3 sequences, under 30% recorded once. Material: blood. Every receptor here comes from a woman aged 80 or older in good health. CDR3s include the opening cysteine and the closing phenylalanine or tryptophan. Fields, in order: CDR3 protein, CDR3 DNA, D gene, J gene, V gene, clone size. The D gene is left open where the match is weak. Clone sizes are given selectively: once, few, many, or a class where the clone is expanded.

CDR3 protein: CASSSGPGFSPLHF; CDR3 DNA: TGTGCCAGCAGCTCAGGGCCAGGATTTTCACCCCTCCACTTT; D gene: NA; J gene: TRBJ1-6; V gene: TRBV7-2; clone size: few
CDR3 protein: CVSSISETGTYNEQFF; CDR3 DNA: TGTGTCAGTAGTATATCCGAGACAGGGACCTACAATGAGCAGTTCTTC; D gene: TRBD1; J gene: TRBJ2-1; V gene: TRBV19; clone size: NA
CDR3 protein: CASSKVTTGNYGYTF; CDR3 DNA: TGTGCCAGCAGTAAAGTCACGACAGGGAACTATGGCTACACCTTC; D gene: TRBD1; J gene: TRBJ1-2; V gene: TRBV6-5; clone size: NA
CDR3 protein: CASRAAGGTNVLTF; CDR3 DNA: TGTGCCAGTAGGGCAGCAGGGGGGACCAACGTCCTGACTTTC; D gene: NA; J gene: TRBJ2-6; V gene: TRBV19; clone size: few
CDR3 protein: CSVERGYKAEQFF; CDR3 DNA: TGCAGCGTTGAACGGGGCTACAAGGCTGAGCAGTTCTTC; D gene: NA; J gene: TRBJ2-1; V gene: TRBV29-1; clone size: NA
CDR3 protein: CASSQGQGLTGYTF; CDR3 DNA: TGTGCCAGCAGCCAGGGACAGGGGCTGACGGGCTACACCTTC; D gene: TRBD1; J gene: TRBJ1-2; V gene: TRBV12-3/TRBV12-4; clone size: many
CDR3 protein: CAISDGTGAYEQYF; CDR3 DNA: TGTGCCATCAGTGATGGGACGGGGGCCTACGAGCAGTACTTC; D gene: NA; J gene: TRBJ2-7; V gene: TRBV10-3; clone size: many
CDR3 protein: CASTGQGKNIQYF; CDR3 DNA: TGTGCCAGCACGGGACAGGGAAAAAACATTCAGTACTTC; D gene: TRBD1; J gene: TRBJ2-4; V gene: TRBV2; clone size: NA
CDR3 protein: CASSKRALRDRHREQYF; CDR3 DNA: TGTGCCAGCAGCAAACGGGCCTTAAGGGACAGGCATCGCGAGCAGTACTTC; D gene: NA; J gene: TRBJ2-7; V gene: TRBV21-1; clone size: NA
CDR3 protein: CASSFNAGGRDTQYF; CDR3 DNA: TGTGCCAGCAGCTTTAATGCGGGGGGTCGGGATACGCAGTATTTT; D gene: TRBD2; J gene: TRBJ2-3; V gene: TRBV11-2; clone size: NA
CDR3 protein: CASSVQGSDQETQYF; CDR3 DNA: TGCGCCAGCAGCGTCCAAGGAAGCGACCAAGAGACCCAGTACTTC; D gene: NA; J gene: TRBJ2-5; V gene: TRBV5-1; clone size: NA
CDR3 protein: CSVEVSGQGRGYF; CDR3 DNA: TGCAGCGTTGAAGTCTCAGGACAGGGCCGGGGGTACTTC; D gene: TRBD1; J gene: TRBJ2-4; V gene: TRBV29-1; clone size: many
CDR3 protein: CSARDNAGGRAETQYF; CDR3 DNA: TGCAGTGCTAGAGATAACGCGGGGGGGCGTGCGGAGACCCAGTACTTC; D gene: TRBD2; J gene: TRBJ2-5; V gene: TRBV20-1; clone size: many
CDR3 protein: CASSLEFRGIADMQYF; CDR3 DNA: TGTGCCAGCAGTTTAGAGTTTAGAGGGATAGCAGATATGCAATATTTT; D gene: NA; J gene: TRBJ2-3; V gene: TRBV12-3/TRBV12-4; clone size: NA
CDR3 protein: CASSYSRQGRNQPQHF; CDR3 DNA: TGTGCCAGCAGTTACTCGAGACAGGGGCGTAATCAGCCCCAGCATTTT; D gene: TRBD1; J gene: TRBJ1-5; V gene: TRBV6-5; clone size: many
CDR3 protein: CASSSPESGNTIYF; CDR3 DNA: TGCGCCAGCAGCTCCCCCGAGTCTGGAAACACCATATATTTT; D gene: NA; J gene: TRBJ1-3; V gene: TRBV5-1; clone size: NA
CDR3 protein: CATSSRKSNQETQYF; CDR3 DNA: TGTGCCACCAGCAGTCGAAAGTCTAACCAAGAGACCCAGTACTTC; D gene: NA; J gene: TRBJ2-5; V gene: TRBV15; clone size: many
CDR3 protein: CTSSFADGTSFNYGYTF; CDR3 DNA: TGTACCAGCAGCTTCGCCGACGGGACATCCTTTAACTATGGCTACACCTTC; D gene: NA; J gene: TRBJ1-2; V gene: TRBV7-2; clone size: few
CDR3 protein: CASSTNSGANVLTF; CDR3 DNA: TGTGCCAGTAGTACCAACTCTGGGGCCAACGTCCTGACTTTC; D gene: NA; J gene: TRBJ2-6; V gene: TRBV19; clone size: NA
CDR3 protein: CATSEQGTGGDYGYTF; CDR3 DNA: TGTGCCACCAGTGAACAGGGGACAGGGGGCGACTATGGCTACACCTTC; D gene: TRBD1; J gene: TRBJ1-2; V gene: TRBV24-1; clone size: NA
CDR3 protein: CASRLAGVAGEQFF; CDR3 DNA: TGTGCCAGCAGGCTAGCGGGAGTGGCAGGGGAGCAGTTCTTC; D gene: TRBD2; J gene: TRBJ2-1; V gene: TRBV7-3; clone size: NA
CDR3 protein: CASIRTSDSYNEQFF; CDR3 DNA: TGTGCCAGCATTCGGACTAGCGACTCCTACAATGAGCAGTTCTTC; D gene: TRBD2; J gene: TRBJ2-1; V gene: TRBV6-1; clone size: NA
CDR3 protein: CASSLDGSGSPLHF; CDR3 DNA: TGCGCCAGCAGCTTGGACGGGAGTGGTTCACCCCTCCACTTT; D gene: NA; J gene: TRBJ1-6; V gene: TRBV5-1; clone size: NA
CDR3 protein: CASSVDSTPANYGYTF; CDR3 DNA: TGTGCCAGCAGCGTAGACAGCACTCCGGCTAACTATGGCTACACCTTC; D gene: NA; J gene: TRBJ1-2; V gene: TRBV9; clone size: many
CDR3 protein: CASSRDRLEMNTEAFF; CDR3 DNA: TGTGCCAGCAGCCGGGACCGTCTCGAGATGAACACTGAAGCTTTCTTT; D gene: NA; J gene: TRBJ1-1; V gene: TRBV7-2; clone size: few
CDR3 protein: CASSLEQGLSEQYF; CDR3 DNA: TGTGCCAGCAGCTTAGAGCAGGGGCTCTCCGAGCAGTACTTC; D gene: NA; J gene: TRBJ2-7; V gene: TRBV7-9; clone size: many
CDR3 protein: CASSGGWNGQFF; CDR3 DNA: TGTGCCAGCAGTGGGGGGTGGAATGGGCAGTTCTTC; D gene: NA; J gene: TRBJ2-1; V gene: TRBV12-3/TRBV12-4; clone size: NA
CDR3 protein: CTSSSIKGGRDYEQYF; CDR3 DNA: TGTACCAGCAGCTCAATCAAGGGTGGCAGGGACTACGAGCAGTACTTC; D gene: NA; J gene: TRBJ2-7; V gene: TRBV11-2; clone size: few
CDR3 protein: CASSLVDRSYNEQFF; CDR3 DNA: TGTGCCAGCAGCTTAGTGGACAGATCCTACAATGAGCAGTTCTTC; D gene: NA; J gene: TRBJ2-1; V gene: TRBV13; clone size: many
CDR3 protein: CASSERPHRSSYEQYF; CDR3 DNA: TGTGCCAGCAGTGAACGACCCCACAGGAGCTCCTACGAGCAGTACTTC; D gene: NA; J gene: TRBJ2-7; V gene: TRBV2; clone size: few
CDR3 protein: CASSLGPTGTETRNQPQHF; CDR3 DNA: TGTGCCAGCAGCTTGGGCCCAACCGGGACAGAGACTCGCAATCAGCCCCAGCATTTT; D gene: TRBD1; J gene: TRBJ1-5; V gene: TRBV5-5; clone size: many
CDR3 protein: CASRDGDKNIQYF; CDR3 DNA: TGCGCCAGCAGGGACGGGGACAAAAACATTCAGTACTTC; D gene: NA; J gene: TRBJ2-4; V gene: TRBV5-1; clone size: many
CDR3 protein: CASSLVQGGRNGYTF; CDR3 DNA: TGTGCCAGCAGCTTAGTCCAGGGTGGCAGAAATGGCTACACCTTC; D gene: NA; J gene: TRBJ1-2; V gene: TRBV7-9; clone size: few
CDR3 protein: CSAPPLGTEAFF; CDR3 DNA: TGCAGTGCTCCACCCCTGGGAACTGAAGCTTTCTTT; D gene: NA; J gene: TRBJ1-1; V gene: TRBV20-1; clone size: few
CDR3 protein: CASSLTRAGLRETQYF; CDR3 DNA: TGTGCCAGCAGCTTAACCCGAGCGGGGCTACGAGAGACCCAGTACTTC; D gene: TRBD2; J gene: TRBJ2-5; V gene: TRBV7-6; clone size: many
CDR3 protein: CATSEGGTATYGYTF; CDR3 DNA: TGTGCCACCAGTGAGGGGGGGACGGCTACCTATGGCTACACCTTC; D gene: NA; J gene: TRBJ1-2; V gene: TRBV24-1; clone size: few
CDR3 protein: CSAEGDSRGTDTQYF; CDR3 DNA: TGCAGTGCCGAGGGGGACTCAAGGGGCACAGATACGCAGTATTTT; D gene: NA; J gene: TRBJ2-3; V gene: TRBV20-1; clone size: few
CDR3 protein: CASSQDPGRNEQYF; CDR3 DNA: TGCGCCAGCAGCCAAGATCCGGGGAGGAACGAGCAGTACTTC; D gene: NA; J gene: TRBJ2-7; V gene: TRBV4-3; clone size: many
CDR3 protein: CASSWGTVGANVLTF; CDR3 DNA: TGTGCCAGCAGCTGGGGTACAGTCGGGGCCAACGTCCTGACTTTC; D gene: NA; J gene: TRBJ2-6; V gene: TRBV7-2; clone size: many
CDR3 protein: CASSYSVAQNTEAFF; CDR3 DNA: TGTGCCAGCAGTTACTCGGTCGCCCAGAACACTGAAGCTTTCTTT; D gene: NA; J gene: TRBJ1-1; V gene: TRBV6-2/TRBV6-3; clone size: few
CDR3 protein: CASKPDSSSTDTQYF; CDR3 DNA: TGTGCCAGCAAACCTGACAGTTCTAGCACAGATACGCAGTATTTT; D gene: NA; J gene: TRBJ2-3; V gene: TRBV2; clone size: many
CDR3 protein: CSVERSGGNEQFF; CDR3 DNA: TGCAGCGTTGAAAGGTCGGGGGGGAATGAGCAGTTCTTC; D gene: TRBD2; J gene: TRBJ2-1; V gene: TRBV29-1; clone size: many
CDR3 protein: CASSYSDRGQDGYTF; CDR3 DNA: TGTGCCAGCAGTTACAGCGACAGGGGGCAGGATGGCTACACCTTC; D gene: TRBD1; J gene: TRBJ1-2; V gene: TRBV6-6; clone size: few
CDR3 protein: CSAPELVRGYTF; CDR3 DNA: TGCAGTGCTCCCGAATTGGTACGTGGCTACACCTTC; D gene: NA; J gene: TRBJ1-2; V gene: TRBV20-1; clone size: few
CDR3 protein: CASTRGQGEGANVLTF; CDR3 DNA: TGTGCCAGCACCCGGGGACAGGGCGAAGGGGCCAACGTCCTGACTTTC; D gene: TRBD1; J gene: TRBJ2-6; V gene: TRBV12-3/TRBV12-4; clone size: many
CDR3 protein: CASSTGGDSYTQYF; CDR3 DNA: TGTGCCAGCAGCACCGGGGGGGACTCATATACGCAGTATTTT; D gene: TRBD2; J gene: TRBJ2-3; V gene: TRBV11-3; clone size: NA
CDR3 protein: CATRDRGTEAFF; CDR3 DNA: TGTGCCACAAGGGACAGGGGCACTGAAGCTTTCTTT; D gene: TRBD1; J gene: TRBJ1-1; V gene: TRBV7-9; clone size: many
CDR3 protein: CASSPLAGTEYNEQFF; CDR3 DNA: TGTGCCAGCAGCCCACTCGCTGGGACAGAGTACAATGAGCAGTTCTTC; D gene: TRBD1; J gene: TRBJ2-1; V gene: TRBV9; clone size: many
CDR3 protein: CASSLGAGSRETQYF; CDR3 DNA: TGTGCCAGCAGCTTAGGGGCAGGGTCGAGGGAGACCCAGTACTTC; D gene: NA; J gene: TRBJ2-5; V gene: TRBV7-9; clone size: few